The present T cell receptor (beta chain) was sequenced within a study of T cells in Graves' hyperthyroidism and ophthalmopathy. The J segment lost 3 bases and the V segment lost 3 bases, leaving 14 bases of the junction unmatched. This CDR3 contains 18 residues. From RNA transcripts, TCR beta CDR3 regions were amplified. Primed by the HTBI set, a first-round RT-PCR was run on the TCR CDR3. TCRdb passed the multiplex PCR reads through MiXCR, listing each CDR3 protein once. The sample shows fewer than 250,000 distinct CDR3 sequences, approximately 23% of them seen only once. The material sequenced was blood. This clonotype was obtained from a woman aged 35 to 49 with Graves' ophthalmopathy. This sequence joins TRBV12-3 or TRBV12-4 and TRBJ2-7; 10 positions match TRBD2. The CDR3 loop is CASSFRTSGTIIYYEQYF. The CDR3, as DNA: TGTGCCAGCAGTTTTCGCACTAGCGGGACGATAATCTACTACGAGCAGTACTTC.